Sequencing of this T cell receptor (beta chain) was carried out in a study of T cell responses to AZD1222 COVID-19 vaccine. Data came from immunoSEQ multiplex PCR; TCRdb stores just in-frame clones and leaves some out. This sample carries 150,000 to 200,000 clones, 85% to 90% of them seen once, and the ten largest clones take about 4.5%. Germline V gene sequence: CDR1 MNHEY, CDR2 SMNVEV (reference sequence). This CDR3 spans 16 amino acids. V dropped 4 bases and J dropped 7 bases, with 22 bases sitting between them. Overall study results and limits: Spike-specific TCR breadth and depth went up after people got two AZD1222 doses.

This clone was detected a few times. Its antigen is unidentified. This chain uses TRBV27 with TRBJ1-2; tentative D call: TRBD1 (5 bases). The receptor was isolated from an adult who received the AZD1222 COVID-19 vaccine. The sample here was peripheral blood, taken 28 days after the second AZD1222 dose. For the CDR3, the DNA is TGTGCCAGCAGTTCAAACCTAGAGGGGCGCGAGTTTGGCTACACCTTC. It yields the protein CASSSNLEGREFGYTF.